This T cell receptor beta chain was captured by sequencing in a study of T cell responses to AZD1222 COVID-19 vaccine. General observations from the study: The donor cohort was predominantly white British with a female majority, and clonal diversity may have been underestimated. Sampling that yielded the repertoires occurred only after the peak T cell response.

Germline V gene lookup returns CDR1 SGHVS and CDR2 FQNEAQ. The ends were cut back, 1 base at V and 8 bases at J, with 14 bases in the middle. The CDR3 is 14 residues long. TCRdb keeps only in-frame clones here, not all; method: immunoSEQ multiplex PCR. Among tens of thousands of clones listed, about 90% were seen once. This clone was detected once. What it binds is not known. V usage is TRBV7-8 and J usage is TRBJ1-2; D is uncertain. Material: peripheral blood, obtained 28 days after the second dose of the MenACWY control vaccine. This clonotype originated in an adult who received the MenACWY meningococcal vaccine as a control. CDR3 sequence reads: CASSLESAPVGYTF. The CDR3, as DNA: TGTGCCAGCAGCTTAGAAAGTGCCCCCGTCGGCTACACCTTC.